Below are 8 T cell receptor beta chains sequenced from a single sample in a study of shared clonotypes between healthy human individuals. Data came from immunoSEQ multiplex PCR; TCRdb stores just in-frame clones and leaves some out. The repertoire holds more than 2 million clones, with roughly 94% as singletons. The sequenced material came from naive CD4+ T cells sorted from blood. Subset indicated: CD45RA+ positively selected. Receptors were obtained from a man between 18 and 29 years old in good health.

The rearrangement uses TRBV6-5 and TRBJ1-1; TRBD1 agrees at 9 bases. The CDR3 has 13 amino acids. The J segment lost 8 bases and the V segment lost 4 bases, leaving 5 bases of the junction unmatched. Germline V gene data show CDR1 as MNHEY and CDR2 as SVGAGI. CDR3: CASSSPGTGEAFF. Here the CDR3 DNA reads TGTGCCAGCAGTTCCCCCGGGACAGGGGAAGCTTTCTTT.

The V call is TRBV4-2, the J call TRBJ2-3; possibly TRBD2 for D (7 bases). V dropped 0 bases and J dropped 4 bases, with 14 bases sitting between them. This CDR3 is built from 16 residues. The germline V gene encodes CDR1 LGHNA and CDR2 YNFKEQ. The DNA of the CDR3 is TGTGCCAGCAGCCAAGAGGGGGCGGGGGTTGCAGATACGCAGTATTTT. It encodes CASSQEGAGVADTQYF.

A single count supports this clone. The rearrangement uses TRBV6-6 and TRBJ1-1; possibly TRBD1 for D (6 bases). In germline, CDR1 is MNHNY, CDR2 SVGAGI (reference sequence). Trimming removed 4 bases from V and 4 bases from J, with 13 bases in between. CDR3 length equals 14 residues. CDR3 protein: CASSSTGSGTEAFF. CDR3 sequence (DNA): TGTGCCAGCAGTTCAACAGGGTCGGGCACTGAAGCTTTCTTT.

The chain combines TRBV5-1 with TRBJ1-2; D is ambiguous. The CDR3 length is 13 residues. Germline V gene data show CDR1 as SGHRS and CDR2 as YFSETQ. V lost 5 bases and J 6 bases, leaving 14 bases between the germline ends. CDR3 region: CASRAALIDGYTF. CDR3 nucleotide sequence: TGCGCCAGCAGGGCCGCGTTGATCGATGGCTACACCTTC.

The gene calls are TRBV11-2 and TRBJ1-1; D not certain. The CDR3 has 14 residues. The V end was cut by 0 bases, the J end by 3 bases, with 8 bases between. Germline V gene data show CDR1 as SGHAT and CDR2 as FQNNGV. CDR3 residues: CASSLDLGYTEAFF. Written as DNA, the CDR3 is TGTGCCAGCAGCTTAGATCTGGGGTACACTGAAGCTTTCTTT. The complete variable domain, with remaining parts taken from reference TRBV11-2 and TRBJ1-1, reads EAGVAQSPRYKIIEKRQSVAFWCNPISGHATLYWYQQILGQGPKLLIQFQNNGVVDDSQLPKDRFSAERLKGVDSTLKIQPAKLEDSAVYLCASSLDLGYTEAFFGQGTRLTVV.

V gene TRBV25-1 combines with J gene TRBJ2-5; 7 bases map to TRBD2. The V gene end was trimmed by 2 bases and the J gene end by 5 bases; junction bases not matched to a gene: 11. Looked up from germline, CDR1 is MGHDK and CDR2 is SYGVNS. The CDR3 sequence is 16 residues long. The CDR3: CASSEGVAGRGETQYF. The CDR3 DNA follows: TGTGCCAGCAGTGAAGGGGTAGCGGGCCGGGGGGAGACCCAGTACTTC. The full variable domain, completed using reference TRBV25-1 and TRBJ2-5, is EADIYQTPRYLVIGTGKKITLECSQTMGHDKMYWYQQDPGMELHLIHYSYGVNSTEKGDLSSESTVSRIRTEHFPLTLESARPSHTSQYLCASSEGVAGRGETQYFGPGTRLLVL.

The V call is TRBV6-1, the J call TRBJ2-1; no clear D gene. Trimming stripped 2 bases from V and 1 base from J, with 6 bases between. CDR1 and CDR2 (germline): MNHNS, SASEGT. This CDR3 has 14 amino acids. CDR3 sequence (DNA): TGTGCCAGCAGTGAAAGCGTGTCCTACAATGAGCAGTTCTTC. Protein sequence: CASSESVSYNEQFF.

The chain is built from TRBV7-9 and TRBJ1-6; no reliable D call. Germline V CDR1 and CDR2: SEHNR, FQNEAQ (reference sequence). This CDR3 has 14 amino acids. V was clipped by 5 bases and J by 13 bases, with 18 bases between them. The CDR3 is CASSPTSKGLPLHF. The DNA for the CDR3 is TGTGCCAGCAGCCCCACCTCGAAGGGCCTGCCCCTCCACTTT.